This T cell receptor beta chain was obtained from a study of vaccination and CD4 T cells after COVID-19. Comment on this clonotype: Its antigen is as yet unknown.

Treatment: roughly ten-day PBMC culture with coronavirus spike peptide pools or control peptides (ViraFEST assay). Before the COVID-19 pandemic (2011-2018), CD4+ T cells were obtained from the unexposed donor. Germline loops: CDR1 MNHEY, CDR2 SVGEGT. The CDR3 covers 15 residues. After removal of 4 bases from V and 7 bases from J, the junction contained 11 bases not matched to a gene. The Oncomine TCR Beta short-read assay generated sequence data from the DNA of cultured CD4+ T cells. Using the QIAamp micro DNA kit, genomic DNA was extracted from the CD4+ T cells that had been cultured. TCRdb re-called the PCR reads through MiXCR, storing one row per CDR3 protein. The sample has 11,000 or so distinct CDR3 sequences, about 40% seen once.

This receptor was identified in a human donor in good health. The V and J genes are TRBV6-2 or TRBV6-3 and TRBJ2-5; TRBD2 aligns across 8 bases. Sequenced sample: CD4+ T cells from blood, cultured in vitro. The CDR3 coding sequence is TGTGCCAGCAGTTTGACTAGCGCCCAACCGGGGACCCAGTACTTC. It yields the protein CASSLTSAQPGTQYF.